The entry below gives a single TCR beta chain sequence along with its context. V shed 1 base and J 3 bases; nucleotides not matched to a gene: 3. CDR1 and CDR2 (germline): SGHTA, FQGNSA. The CDR3 totals 15 residues. These data originate in a study of blood T cell repertoires in COVID-19. Study summary: COVID-19 samples from acute and convalescent phases originated in the United States, Italy and Spain. In each case, the material was cDNA or gDNA derived from T cells, B-cell-depleted T cells, or PBMCs.

As originally analysed: Estimated nucleated cell counts came from reference gene primer amplification. The assay was immunoSEQ multiplex PCR, and TCRdb's table has in-frame clones only and misses some. V and J calls and clone size come straight from that table; D and trimming were deduced from the DNA. The sample lists about 380,000 clones, 81% seen once, with roughly 1.2% in the top ten. The sequenced sample consisted of peripheral blood. The chain joins TRBV7-2 to TRBJ1-1, with 9 bases that match TRBD1. The TCR was taken from a human donor with acute or convalescent COVID-19. The donor label of this sample is uncertain. The CDR3 region has the DNA TGTGCCAGCAGCTTAGGGGACAGGGAATACACTGAAGCTTTCTTT. Translated: CASSLGDREYTEAFF.